This T cell receptor beta chain was sequenced during a study of T cells after yellow fever vaccination. Study-level findings and limits: After the booster, approximately 96% of CD4 and roughly nine tenths of CD8 primary-response clones were re-detected. FACS-sorted repertoires could contain abundant clonotypes contaminating from the bulk population. Relatively few clonotypes were ones that appeared in both CD4 and CD8 compartments.

MiXCR, run by TCRdb on the 5' RACE reads, gives a single entry per CDR3 protein. The sample contains some 300,000 distinct CDR3 sequences, about 10% of which appear only once. V lost 3 bases and J lost 7, with 9 bases in between. Germline V lookup: CDR1 LNHNV, CDR2 YYDKDF (reference sequence). The CDR3 has 12 amino acids. Details on this clonotype: Its antigen is undetermined.

The TCR comes from a man between 18 and 29 years old who received the YFV17D yellow fever vaccine. The chain uses TRBV15 and TRBJ1-1; D call uncertain. This specimen consisted of CD4+ T cells sorted from PBMCs, obtained 5 days after the yellow fever booster vaccination. CDR3 coding DNA: TGTGCCACCAGCAGTCGGCGGGGTGAAGCTTTCTTT. It specifies CATSSRRGEAFF.